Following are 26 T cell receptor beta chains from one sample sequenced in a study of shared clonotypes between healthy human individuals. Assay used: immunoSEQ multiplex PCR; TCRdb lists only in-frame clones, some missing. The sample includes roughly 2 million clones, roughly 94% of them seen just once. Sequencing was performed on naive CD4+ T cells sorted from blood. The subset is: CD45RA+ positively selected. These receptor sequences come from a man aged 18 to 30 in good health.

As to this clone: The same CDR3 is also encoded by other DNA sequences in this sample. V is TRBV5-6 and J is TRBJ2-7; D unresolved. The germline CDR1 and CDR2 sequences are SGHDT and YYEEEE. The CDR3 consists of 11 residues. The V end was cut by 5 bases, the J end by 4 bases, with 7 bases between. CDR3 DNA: TGTGCCAGCAGTACCGTATACGAGCAGTACTTC. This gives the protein CASSTVYEQYF.

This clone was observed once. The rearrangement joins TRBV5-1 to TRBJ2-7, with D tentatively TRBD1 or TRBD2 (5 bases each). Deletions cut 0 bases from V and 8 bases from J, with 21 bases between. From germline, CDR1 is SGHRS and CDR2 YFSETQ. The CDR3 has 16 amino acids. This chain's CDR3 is CASSLAPSAGTGQQYF. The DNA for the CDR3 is TGCGCCAGCAGCTTGGCCCCCTCGGCGGGCACGGGACAGCAGTACTTC.

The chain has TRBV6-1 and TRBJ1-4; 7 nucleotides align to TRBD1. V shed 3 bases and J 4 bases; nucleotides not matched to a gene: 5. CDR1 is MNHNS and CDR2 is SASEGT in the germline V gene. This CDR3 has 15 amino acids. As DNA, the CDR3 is TGTGCCAGCAGTGACGGGACAGCCGGTAATGAAAAACTGTTTTTT. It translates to CASSDGTAGNEKLFF.

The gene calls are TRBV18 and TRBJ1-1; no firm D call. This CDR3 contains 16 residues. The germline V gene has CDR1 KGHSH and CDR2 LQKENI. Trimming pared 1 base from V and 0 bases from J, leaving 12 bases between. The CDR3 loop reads CASSPHPWHLNTEAFF. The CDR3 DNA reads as TGTGCCAGCTCACCACACCCGTGGCACCTGAACACTGAAGCTTTCTTT.

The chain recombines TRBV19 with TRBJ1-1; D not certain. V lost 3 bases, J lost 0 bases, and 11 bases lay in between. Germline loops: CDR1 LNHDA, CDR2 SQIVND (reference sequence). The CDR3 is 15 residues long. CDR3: CASSISGGMNTEAFF. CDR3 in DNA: TGTGCCAGTAGTATTTCTGGCGGTATGAACACTGAAGCTTTCTTT.

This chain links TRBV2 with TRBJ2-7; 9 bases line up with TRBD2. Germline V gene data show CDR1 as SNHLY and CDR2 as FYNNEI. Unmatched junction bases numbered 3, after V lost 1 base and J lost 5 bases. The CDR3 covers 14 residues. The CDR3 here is CASSEGGRGHEQYF. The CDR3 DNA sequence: TGTGCCAGCAGTGAAGGCGGGAGGGGGCACGAGCAGTACTTC.

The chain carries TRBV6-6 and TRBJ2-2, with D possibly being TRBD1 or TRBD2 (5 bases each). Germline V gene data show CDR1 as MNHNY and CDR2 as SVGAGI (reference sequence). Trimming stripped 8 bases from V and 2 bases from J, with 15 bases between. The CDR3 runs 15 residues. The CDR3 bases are TGTGCCAGCTCCGACGGGACGGTAAACACCGGGGAGCTGTTTTTT. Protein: CASSDGTVNTGELFF.

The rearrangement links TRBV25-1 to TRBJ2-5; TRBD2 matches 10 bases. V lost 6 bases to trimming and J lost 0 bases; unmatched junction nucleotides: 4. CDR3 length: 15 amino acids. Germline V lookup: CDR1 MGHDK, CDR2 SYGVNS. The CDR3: CASSVAGGYQETQYF. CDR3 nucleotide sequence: TGTGCCAGCAGCGTAGCGGGGGGTTACCAAGAGACCCAGTACTTC.

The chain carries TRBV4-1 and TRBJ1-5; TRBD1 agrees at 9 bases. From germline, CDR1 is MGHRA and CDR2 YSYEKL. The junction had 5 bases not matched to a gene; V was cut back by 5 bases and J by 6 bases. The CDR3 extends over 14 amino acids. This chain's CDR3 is CASSSRQGGQPQHF. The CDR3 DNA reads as TGCGCCAGCAGCTCTAGACAGGGGGGTCAGCCCCAGCATTTT.

This chain's CDR3 is CSVVASSGYNEQFF. In DNA form, the CDR3 reads TGCAGCGTTGTAGCGTCTAGCGGTTACAATGAGCAGTTCTTC. The chain couples TRBV29-1 to TRBJ2-1, with 7 nucleotides matching TRBD2. In germline, CDR1 is SQVTM, CDR2 ANQGSEA. The length of the CDR3 is 14 residues. The V and J ends lost 4 bases and 4 bases, in that order; junction bases with no gene match: 7.

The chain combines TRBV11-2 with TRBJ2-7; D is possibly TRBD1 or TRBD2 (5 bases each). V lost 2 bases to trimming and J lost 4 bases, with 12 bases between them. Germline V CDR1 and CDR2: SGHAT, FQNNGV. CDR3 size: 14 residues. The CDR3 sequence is CASSLRGMGYEQYF. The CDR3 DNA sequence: TGTGCCAGCAGCTTACGGGGCATGGGGTACGAGCAGTACTTC.

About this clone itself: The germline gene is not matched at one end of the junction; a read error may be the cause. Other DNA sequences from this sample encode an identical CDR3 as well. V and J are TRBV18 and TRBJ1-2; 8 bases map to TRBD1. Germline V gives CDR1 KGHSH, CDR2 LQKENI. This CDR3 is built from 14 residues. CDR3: CASSPDRANYGYTF. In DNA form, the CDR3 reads TGTGCCAGCTCACCGGACAGGGCTAATTATGGCTACACCTTC.

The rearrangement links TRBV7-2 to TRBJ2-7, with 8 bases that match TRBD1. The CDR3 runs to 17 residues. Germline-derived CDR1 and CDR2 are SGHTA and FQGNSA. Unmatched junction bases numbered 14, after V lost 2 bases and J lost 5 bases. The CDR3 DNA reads TGTGCCAGCAGCTTATCGTTTTCGCAGGGGGCAAGGAACGAGCAGTACTTC. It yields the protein CASSLSFSQGARNEQYF.

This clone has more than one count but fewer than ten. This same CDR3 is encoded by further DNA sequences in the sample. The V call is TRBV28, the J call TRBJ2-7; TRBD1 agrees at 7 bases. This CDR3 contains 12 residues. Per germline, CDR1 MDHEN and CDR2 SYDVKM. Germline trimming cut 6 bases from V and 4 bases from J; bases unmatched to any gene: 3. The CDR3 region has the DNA TGTGCCAGCAGCCTCAGGGGGTACGAGCAGTACTTC. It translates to CASSLRGYEQYF.

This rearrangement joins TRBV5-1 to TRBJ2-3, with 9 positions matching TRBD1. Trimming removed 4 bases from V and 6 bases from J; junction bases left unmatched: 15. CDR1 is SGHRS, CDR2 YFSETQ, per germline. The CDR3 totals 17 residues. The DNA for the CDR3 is TGCGCCAGCAGCCCTCAAGGGGGGACAGGGCTAGGGGATACGCAGTATTTT. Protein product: CASSPQGGTGLGDTQYF.

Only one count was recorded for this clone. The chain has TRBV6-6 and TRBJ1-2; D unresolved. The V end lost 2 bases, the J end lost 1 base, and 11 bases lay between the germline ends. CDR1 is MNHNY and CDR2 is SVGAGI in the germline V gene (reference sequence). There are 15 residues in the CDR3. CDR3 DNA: TGTGCCAGCAGTTACGGCCCCCGGGATAACTATGGCTACACCTTC. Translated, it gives CASSYGPRDNYGYTF.

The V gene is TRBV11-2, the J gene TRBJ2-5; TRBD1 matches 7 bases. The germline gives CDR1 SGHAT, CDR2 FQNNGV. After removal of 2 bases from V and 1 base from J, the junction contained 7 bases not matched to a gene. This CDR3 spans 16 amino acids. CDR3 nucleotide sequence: TGTGCCAGCAGCTTAACAGGGGCTAATTTCCAAGAGACCCAGTACTTC. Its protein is CASSLTGANFQETQYF. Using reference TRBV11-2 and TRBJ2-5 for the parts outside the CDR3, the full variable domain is EAGVAQSPRYKIIEKRQSVAFWCNPISGHATLYWYQQILGQGPKLLIQFQNNGVVDDSQLPKDRFSAERLKGVDSTLKIQPAKLEDSAVYLCASSLTGANFQETQYFGPGTRLLVL.

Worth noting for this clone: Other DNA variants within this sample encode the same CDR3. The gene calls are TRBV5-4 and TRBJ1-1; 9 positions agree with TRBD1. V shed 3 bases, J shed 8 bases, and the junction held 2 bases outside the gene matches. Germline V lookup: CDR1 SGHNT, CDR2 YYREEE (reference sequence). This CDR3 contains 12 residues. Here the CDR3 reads CASSSQGAEAFF. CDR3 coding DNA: TGTGCCAGCAGCTCACAGGGGGCGGAAGCTTTCTTT.

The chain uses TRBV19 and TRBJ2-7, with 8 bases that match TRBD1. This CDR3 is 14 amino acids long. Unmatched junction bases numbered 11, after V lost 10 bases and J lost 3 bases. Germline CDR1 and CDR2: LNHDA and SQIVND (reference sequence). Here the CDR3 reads CATHAAGGIYEQYF. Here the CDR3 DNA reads TGTGCCACCCACGCCGCAGGGGGCATCTACGAGCAGTACTTC.

The CDR3 sequence is CASSHNDTRRQGPLYEQYF. The CDR3 nucleotides are TGTGCCAGCAGCCACAACGACACCCGAAGACAGGGCCCACTCTACGAGCAGTACTTC. The chain combines TRBV14 with TRBJ2-7; TRBD1 matches at 7 bases. Looked up from germline, CDR1 is SGHDN and CDR2 is FVKESK. The CDR3 is 19 residues long. V gave up 3 bases and J gave up 3 bases; unmatched junction bases: 20.

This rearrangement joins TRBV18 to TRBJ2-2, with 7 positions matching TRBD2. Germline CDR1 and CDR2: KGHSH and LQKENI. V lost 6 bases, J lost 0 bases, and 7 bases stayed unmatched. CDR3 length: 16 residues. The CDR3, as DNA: TGTGCCAGCTCCGAGAACGGGGGGTCGAACACCGGGGAGCTGTTTTTT. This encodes CASSENGGSNTGELFF.

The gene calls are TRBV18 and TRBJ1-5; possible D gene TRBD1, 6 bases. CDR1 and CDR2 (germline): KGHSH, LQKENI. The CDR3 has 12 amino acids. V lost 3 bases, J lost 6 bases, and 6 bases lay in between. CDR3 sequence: CASSPDSQPQHF. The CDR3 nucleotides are TGTGCCAGCTCACCGGACAGTCAGCCCCAGCATTTT.

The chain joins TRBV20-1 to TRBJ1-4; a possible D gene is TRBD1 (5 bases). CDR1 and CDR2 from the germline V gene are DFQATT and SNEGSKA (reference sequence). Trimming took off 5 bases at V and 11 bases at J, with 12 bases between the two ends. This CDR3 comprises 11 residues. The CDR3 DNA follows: TGCAGTGCTGGCCTCAGACAGAAACTGTTTTTT. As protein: CSAGLRQKLFF.

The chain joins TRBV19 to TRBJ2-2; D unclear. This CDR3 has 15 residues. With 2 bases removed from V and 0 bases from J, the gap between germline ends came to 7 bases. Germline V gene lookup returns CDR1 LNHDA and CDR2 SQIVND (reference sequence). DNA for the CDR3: TGTGCCAGTAGTATAAGGACGGCGAACACCGGGGAGCTGTTTTTT. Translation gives CASSIRTANTGELFF.

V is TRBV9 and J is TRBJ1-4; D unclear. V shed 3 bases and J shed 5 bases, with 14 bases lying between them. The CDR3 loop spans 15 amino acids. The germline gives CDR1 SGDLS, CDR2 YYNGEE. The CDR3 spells CASSGRGVLNEKLFF. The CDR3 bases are TGTGCCAGCAGCGGTCGCGGGGTGTTAAATGAAAAACTGTTTTTT.

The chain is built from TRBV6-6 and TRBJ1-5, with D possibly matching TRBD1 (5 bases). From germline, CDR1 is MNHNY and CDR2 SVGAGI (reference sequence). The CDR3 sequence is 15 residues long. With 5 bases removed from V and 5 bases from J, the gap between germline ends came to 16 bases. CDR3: CASSNRDQADQPQHF. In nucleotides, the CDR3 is TGTGCCAGCAGTAACCGGGACCAAGCAGATCAGCCCCAGCATTTT.